This T cell receptor beta chain was recovered during a study of blood T cell repertoires in COVID-19. The CDR3 spans 15 residues. Germline CDR1 reads MDHEN; CDR2 reads SYDVKM. V shed 7 bases and J 4 bases; nucleotides not matched to a gene: 13. Authors' analysis steps: Using reference gene primer amplification, nucleated cell counts were estimated. The table came from immunoSEQ multiplex PCR; TCRdb's copy has only in-frame clones and leaves some out. D and trimming come from the DNA, and the V and J calls and clone size come from that table. This table has about 100,000 clones, approximately 86% appearing once.

The rearrangement uses TRBV28 and TRBJ2-7; 7 nucleotides match TRBD2. Sequencing was carried out using peripheral blood. The clonotype comes from a human donor in a cohort sampled during active COVID-19. The chain's CDR3 is CASTPPGGGPYEQYF. The CDR3 DNA is TGTGCCAGCACCCCGCCCGGCGGGGGTCCTTACGAGCAGTACTTC.